The rows below give T cell receptor beta chains drawn from one sample of a study of CD8 T cells in Susac syndrome. One entry per CDR3 protein, called by TCRdb with MiXCR from the immunoSEQ multiplex PCR reads. The sample lists approximately 210,000 distinct CDR3 sequences; about 95% were seen once. The sequenced sample was CD4+ T cells from PBMCs. These receptors all come from a human donor with Susac syndrome. Each CDR3 is given with its conserved first and last residue. The D gene is left open where the match is weak. Clone size is not always given. Where it is, it says once, few, many or a class for expanded clones.

size | J | D | V | DNA | CDR3
once | TRBJ2-2 | TRBD1 | TRBV24-1 | TGTGCCACCAGTGACGACAGGGTGGGGACCGGGGAGCTGTTTTTT | CATSDDRVGTGELFF
once | TRBJ1-2 | TRBD1 | TRBV5-6 | TGTGCCAGCAGCTTCTCCGGGACAGATGGCTACACCTTC | CASSFSGTDGYTF
once | TRBJ1-4 | . | TRBV5-4 | TGTGCCAGCAGCTTGGCGGGTCCCGCGGCTAATGAAAAACTGTTTTTT | CASSLAGPAANEKLFF
. | TRBJ1-3 | . | TRBV7-9 | TGTGCCAGCAGCCCTTTGACTTCCGGAAACACCATATATTTT | CASSPLTSGNTIYF
few | TRBJ1-1 | . | TRBV30 | TGTGCCTGGAGTGTGTCCAGGAACACTGAAGCTTTCTTT | CAWSVSRNTEAFF
. | TRBJ2-7 | . | TRBV5-6 | TGTGCCAGCACGGTAAGAGGACAGCCCCCGGGAGAGCAGTACTTC | CASTVRGQPPGEQYF
. | TRBJ2-7 | TRBD1 | TRBV5-4 | TGTGCCAGCAGCTTGTCGGACAGGGCCCCCTACGAGCAGTACTTC | CASSLSDRAPYEQYF
once | TRBJ2-1 | TRBD1 | TRBV29-1 | TGCAGCGTCGACAGGGGCAGAGTTGGTGAGCAGTTCTTC | CSVDRGRVGEQFF
once | TRBJ2-2 | TRBD1 | TRBV4-3 | TGCGCCAGCAGCCAGGGACAGGGGGAAAACACCGGGGAGCTGTTTTTT | CASSQGQGENTGELFF
once | TRBJ1-2 | . | TRBV6-2/TRBV6-3 | TGTGCCAGCAGACCCTGGACTCAAGCTAACTATGGCTACACCTTC | CASRPWTQANYGYTF
. | TRBJ1-2 | . | TRBV15 | TGTGCCACCAGCAGAGATCGGGGGTGGAATGGCTACACCTTC | CATSRDRGWNGYTF
once | TRBJ1-6 | TRBD1 | TRBV30 | TGTGCCTGGAGCCGACAGGGGGCGGAATCACCCCTCCACTTT | CAWSRQGAESPLHF
. | TRBJ1-6 | . | TRBV20-1 | TGCAGTGCTAGAGATCGCCTCTCCTATAATTCACCCCTCCACTTT | CSARDRLSYNSPLHF
. | TRBJ1-2 | . | TRBV4-1 | TGCGCCAGCAGCCCGCAGGGGTTTAACTATGGCTACACCTTC | CASSPQGFNYGYTF
. | TRBJ2-7 | . | TRBV20-1 | TGCAGTGCTAGAGAGGGTGGGTCGGACTACGAGCAGTACTTC | CSAREGGSDYEQYF
. | TRBJ2-7 | TRBD1 | TRBV20-1 | TGCAGTGCTAGGCTAGACAGGGGGAACGAGCAGTACTTC | CSARLDRGNEQYF
. | TRBJ1-2 | . | TRBV5-1 | TGCGCCAGCAGCTTGGCCCCCCAGGGCTATGGCTACACCTTC | CASSLAPQGYGYTF
. | TRBJ2-7 | . | TRBV25-1 | TGTGCCAGCAGCACCGGGGGCAGAAACTACGAGCAGTACTTC | CASSTGGRNYEQYF
. | TRBJ2-5 | TRBD1 | TRBV20-1 | TGCAGTGCTAGATCCCGGACAGGGGAGCTAAAAGAGACCCAGTACTTC | CSARSRTGELKETQYF
. | TRBJ2-1 | TRBD1 | TRBV30 | TGTGCCTTAGGGGACAGGGGGCAGGATGAGCAGTTCTTC | CALGDRGQDEQFF
. | TRBJ2-3 | . | TRBV19 | TGTGCCAGTAGCGGAGGGAGGACGCAGTATTTT | CASSGGRTQYF
. | TRBJ1-2 | TRBD1 | TRBV30 | TGTGCCTGGAGCCCGACGACAGGGCTCGACGATGACTACACCTTC | CAWSPTTGLDDDYTF
. | TRBJ1-2 | . | TRBV29-1 | TGCAGCGCTATGCACGGGGATCGCTATGGCTACACCTTC | CSAMHGDRYGYTF
. | TRBJ2-2 | . | TRBV4-1 | TGCGCCAGCAGCCAAGGGTTCTTCCGGAACACCGGGGAGCTGTTTTTT | CASSQGFFRNTGELFF
. | TRBJ2-1 | . | TRBV4-3 | TGCGCCAGCAGCCAAGCGTACCGCAGCTCCTACAATGAGCAGTTCTTC | CASSQAYRSSYNEQFF
. | TRBJ2-1 | TRBD1 | TRBV12-3/TRBV12-4 | TGTGCCAGCAGCCCTACCGGACAGGTCTACAATGAGCAGTTCTTC | CASSPTGQVYNEQFF
once | TRBJ1-1 | . | TRBV10-3 | TGTGCCATCAGTGAGAGGGCAGAGGCAGGGGAGAGCACTGAAGCTTTCTTT | CAISERAEAGESTEAFF
. | TRBJ2-2 | . | TRBV3-1 | TGTGCCAGCAGCCAAGATCAAGTCGTCACCGGGGAGCTGTTTTTT | CASSQDQVVTGELFF
. | TRBJ1-2 | TRBD1 | TRBV14 | TGTGCCAGCAGCCAAGATCGAATCCGGGACAGGCGTATTGGCTACACCTTC | CASSQDRIRDRRIGYTF
. | TRBJ2-3 | . | TRBV6-5 | TGTGCCAGCAGTTTACGGGACACCGATACGCAGTATTTT | CASSLRDTDTQYF
. | TRBJ2-4 | . | TRBV3-1 | TGTGCCAGCAGGCCCCGACCCAAAAACATTCAGTACTTC | CASRPRPKNIQYF
. | TRBJ1-5 | . | TRBV20-1 | TGCAGTGCTAGGCCCGGGTTCTTAAATCAGCCCCAGCATTTT | CSARPGFLNQPQHF
. | TRBJ2-6 | . | TRBV7-8 | TGTGCCAGCCCCGAGTTCGGGGACTCTGGGGCCAACGTCCTGACTTTC | CASPEFGDSGANVLTF
. | TRBJ1-2 | TRBD1 | TRBV6-1 | TGTGCCAGCAGTGAATTCGGGACAGAGAAAGTGGTGGCTAACTATGGCTACACCTTC | CASSEFGTEKVVANYGYTF
. | TRBJ2-3 | . | TRBV20-1 | TGCAGTGCTAGAGATCTTGCGTCTAGCGGCACAGATACGCAGTATTTT | CSARDLASSGTDTQYF
. | TRBJ1-4 | . | TRBV6-5 | TGTGCCAGCAGTTATTTAGGGGCAACTAATGAAAAACTGTTTTTT | CASSYLGATNEKLFF
. | TRBJ2-3 | TRBD2 | TRBV25-1 | TGTGCCAGCAGTGCGACTAGCGCCGGGGGGGATACGCAGTATTTT | CASSATSAGGDTQYF
once | TRBJ1-5 | . | TRBV20-1 | TGCAGTGCTAGCAGGGGTCCGAATAGCAATCAGCCCCAGCATTTT | CSASRGPNSNQPQHF
. | TRBJ1-4 | . | TRBV28 | TGTGCCAGCAGTTGGAGAAATGAAAAACTGTTTTTT | CASSWRNEKLFF
. | TRBJ2-5 | . | TRBV5-6 | TGTGCCAGCAGCTTGACTGGGGCAGGAGAGACCCAGTACTTC | CASSLTGAGETQYF